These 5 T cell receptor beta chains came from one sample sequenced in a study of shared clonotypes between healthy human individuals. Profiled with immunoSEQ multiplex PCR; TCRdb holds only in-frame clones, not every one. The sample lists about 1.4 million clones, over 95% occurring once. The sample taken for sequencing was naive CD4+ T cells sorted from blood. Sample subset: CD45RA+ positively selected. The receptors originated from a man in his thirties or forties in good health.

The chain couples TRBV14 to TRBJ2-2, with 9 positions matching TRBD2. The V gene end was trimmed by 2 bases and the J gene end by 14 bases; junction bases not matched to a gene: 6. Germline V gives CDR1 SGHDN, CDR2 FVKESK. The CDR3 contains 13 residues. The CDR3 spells CASSQSLAGRLFF. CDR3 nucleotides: TGTGCCAGCAGCCAAAGCCTAGCGGGACGTCTGTTTTTT.

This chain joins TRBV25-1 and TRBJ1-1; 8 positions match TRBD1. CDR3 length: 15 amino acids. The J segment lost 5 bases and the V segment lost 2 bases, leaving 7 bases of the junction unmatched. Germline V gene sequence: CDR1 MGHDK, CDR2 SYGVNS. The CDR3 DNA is TGTGCCAGCAGTGAACGACCGACAGGGGTGACTGAAGCTTTCTTT. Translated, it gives CASSERPTGVTEAFF.

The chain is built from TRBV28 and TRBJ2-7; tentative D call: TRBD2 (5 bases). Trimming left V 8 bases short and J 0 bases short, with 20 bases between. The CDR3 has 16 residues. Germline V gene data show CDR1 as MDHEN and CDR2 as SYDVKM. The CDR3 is CASQIASAGLSYEQYF. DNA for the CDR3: TGTGCCAGCCAAATCGCCTCAGCAGGACTCTCCTACGAGCAGTACTTC.

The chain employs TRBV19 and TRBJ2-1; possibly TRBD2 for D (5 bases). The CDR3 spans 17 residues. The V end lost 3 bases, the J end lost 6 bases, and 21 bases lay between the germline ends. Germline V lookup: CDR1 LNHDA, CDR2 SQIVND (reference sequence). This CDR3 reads CASSIRSVVFNSNEQFF. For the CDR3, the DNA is TGTGCCAGTAGTATTCGTAGCGTAGTATTCAACTCCAATGAGCAGTTCTTC.

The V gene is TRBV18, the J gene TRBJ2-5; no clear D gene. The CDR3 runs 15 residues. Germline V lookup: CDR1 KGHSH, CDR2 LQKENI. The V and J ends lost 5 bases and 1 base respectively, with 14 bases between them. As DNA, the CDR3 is TGTGCCAGCTCAAAACAGATATCGTCCCAAGAGACCCAGTACTTC. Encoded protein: CASSKQISSQETQYF.